A selection of T cell receptor beta chains follows, all from one sample in a study of Ad26.COV2.S vaccination and SARS-CoV-2 variants. Method: immunoSEQ multiplex PCR; TCRdb's copy keeps in-frame clones and lacks some. The sample carries more than 350,000 clones, 75% to 95% recorded once. Here the sequenced sample was peripheral blood, taken in a trial of Ad26.COV2.S vaccine versus placebo. Every receptor here comes from a person between 18 and 59 years old who received the Ad26.COV2.S COVID-19 vaccine or a placebo. The CDR3 runs from the conserved cysteine through the conserved F or W. D genes are given only for firm matches. Not every row has a clone size; where given, it reads once, few, many or a size class.

D	V	J	size	DNA	CDR3
NA	TRBV3-1/TRBV3-2	TRBJ2-2	once	TGTGCCAGCAGCCTAACTGGGGTCTCTAACACCGGGGAGCTGTTTTTT	CASSLTGVSNTGELFF
TRBD2	TRBV14	TRBJ2-3	NA	TGTGCCAGCAGCCTTTATGGACTAGCGGGAGATTTAGATACGCAGTATTTT	CASSLYGLAGDLDTQYF
TRBD2	TRBV5-1	TRBJ2-4	NA	TGCGCCAGCAGTACGGTTGGGACTAGTGGAAACATTCAGTACTTC	CASSTVGTSGNIQYF
TRBD2	TRBV6-5	TRBJ2-3	NA	TGTGCCAGCAGGGGTAGCGGGGAAGATACGCAGTATTTT	CASRGSGEDTQYF
NA	TRBV5-1	TRBJ1-4	NA	TGCGCCAGCAGCTTGCCCGGGGCTAATGAAAAACTGTTTTTT	CASSLPGANEKLFF
NA	TRBV6-5	TRBJ1-2	NA	TGTGCCAGCAGTTACGGCGGGACGAAGAACTATGGCTACACCTTC	CASSYGGTKNYGYTF
NA	TRBV25-1	TRBJ1-2	NA	TGTGCCAGCAAGTTTACAGGGCAGGGCTACACCTTC	CASKFTGQGYTF
NA	TRBV9	TRBJ1-3	NA	TGTGCCAGCTCCCCCGGGGACACCATATATTTT	CASSPGDTIYF
TRBD1	TRBV5-4	TRBJ1-2	NA	TGTGCCAGCAGCCTACCGACAGGGAACTATGGCTACACCTTC	CASSLPTGNYGYTF
NA	TRBV19	TRBJ1-1	NA	TGTGCCAGTAGTATAGTCATCGGGGAGGGAACTGAAGCTTTCTTT	CASSIVIGEGTEAFF
NA	TRBV11-2	TRBJ2-5	NA	TGTGCCAGCAGCTTAGCAGGCAGGGCCTGGGAGACCCAGTACTTC	CASSLAGRAWETQYF
NA	TRBV4-3	TRBJ2-1	NA	TGCGCCAGCAGCCAAGCTGGCTTCTCGACGAATGAGCAGTTCTTC	CASSQAGFSTNEQFF
TRBD1	TRBV4-3	TRBJ2-7	few	TGCGCCAGCAGCCCCGGGACAGGGGTCTACGAGCAGTACTTC	CASSPGTGVYEQYF
TRBD2	TRBV6-5	TRBJ2-1	NA	TGTGCCAGCAGTCCAGCGGGAAATTCCTACAATGAGCAGTTCTTC	CASSPAGNSYNEQFF
TRBD1	TRBV15	TRBJ2-2	NA	TGTGCCACCAGCAAGGGACAGGGAATAAGGACCGGGGAGCTGTTTTTT	CATSKGQGIRTGELFF